A selection of T cell receptor beta chains follows, all from one sample in a study of T-cell reconstitution after alpha-beta-depleted transplantation in children. MiXCR, run by TCRdb on the PCR reads, gives a single entry per CDR3 protein. This table has around 190,000 distinct CDR3 sequences, under 8.5% appearing once. The sequencing here drew on PBMCs, taken before TCRalphabeta/CD19-depleted stem cell transplant. Receptor source: a boy between 2 and 10 years old with acute lymphoblastic leukemia, due to receive a stem cell transplant. CDR3s include the opening cysteine and the closing phenylalanine or tryptophan. The order of the fields is CDR3 DNA, CDR3 protein, J gene, D gene, clone size, V gene. A D gene is named only where the DNA matches it firmly. Only some rows state a clone size, as once, few, many or a class for expanded clones.

TGTGCCAGCAGTTCGAGGTTCTACGAGCAGTACTTC CASSSRFYEQYF TRBJ2-7 . many TRBV6-2/TRBV6-3
TGCGCCAGCAGCTTGGAGGCAGGGAGCGACGAGCAGTACTTC CASSLEAGSDEQYF TRBJ2-7 . many TRBV5-1
TGTGCCAGCAGTTTCTTACCGAACACTGAAGCTTTCTTT CASSFLPNTEAFF TRBJ1-1 . many TRBV27
TGTGCCAGCGGAGGGAGCCTAGCGGGGAACAATGAGCAGTTCTTC CASGGSLAGNNEQFF TRBJ2-1 TRBD2 . TRBV2
TGTGCCAGCAGCTCCGGGCCGGGACAGGGGGCTCAGCCCCAGCATTTT CASSSGPGQGAQPQHF TRBJ1-5 TRBD1 few TRBV7-2
TGTGCCAGCAGGGAGCAGACGGGGTCGGATGGCTACACCTTC CASREQTGSDGYTF TRBJ1-2 . few TRBV2
TGTGCCAGCAGCTTAGTAGGTGGGGAGGGTCCTGAGCAGTTCTTC CASSLVGGEGPEQFF TRBJ2-1 TRBD2 few TRBV7-2
TGCAGTGCTACACTAGCGGGCCAAGAGACCCAGTACTTC CSATLAGQETQYF TRBJ2-5 TRBD2 many TRBV20-1
TGTGCCAGCAGCCCGGGACAGGGATTGTCAGGGGCCAACGTCCTGACTTTC CASSPGQGLSGANVLTF TRBJ2-6 TRBD1 . TRBV12-3/TRBV12-4
TGTGCCAGCAAAGGACAGGGGATCCTCGCTTTCTTT CASKGQGILAFF TRBJ1-1 TRBD1 many TRBV12-3/TRBV12-4
TGTGCCAGCAGCCTCTATACAGGGGTGGGTGGCAATGAGCAGTTCTTC CASSLYTGVGGNEQFF TRBJ2-1 TRBD1 few TRBV7-9
TGTGCCAGCAGCCCCCGGAGACAGGGCCGATCTAATTCACCCCTCCACTTT CASSPRRQGRSNSPLHF TRBJ1-6 TRBD1 few TRBV28
TGTGCCAGCAGTCTCAGGGATAGGACTGAAGCTTTCTTT CASSLRDRTEAFF TRBJ1-1 . few TRBV28
TGTGCCAGCAGCGTTACGGGACAGGGGGCTAGTGGCTTCTACAATGAGCAGTTCTTC CASSVTGQGASGFYNEQFF TRBJ2-1 TRBD1 many TRBV9
TGCTGCGTAGAGGAGGGCGCCTGGAGCTCCTACAATGAGCAGTTCTTC CCVEEGAWSSYNEQFF TRBJ2-1 . . TRBV20-1
TGTGCCACGATACCAGTAGGCACAGATACGCAGTATTTT CATIPVGTDTQYF TRBJ2-3 . many TRBV15
TGTGCCAGCAGCAAGACAGATACTGAGCAGTTCTTC CASSKTDTEQFF TRBJ2-1 . many TRBV7-9
TGTGCCAGCAGTCCCATGGACAGGTTCGGAAATCAGCCCCAGCATTTT CASSPMDRFGNQPQHF TRBJ1-5 TRBD1 . TRBV27
TGTGCCAGCATTCCGGGGCTAGGGGGTGGGCAATACGAGCAGTACTTC CASIPGLGGGQYEQYF TRBJ2-7 . . TRBV28
TGTGCCAGCCACCGGGACAGACCCTACGAGCAGTACTTC CASHRDRPYEQYF TRBJ2-7 TRBD1 many TRBV28
TGCGCCAGCAGCTGGGGAACAGGTAGCAATCAGCCCCAGCATTTT CASSWGTGSNQPQHF TRBJ1-5 . few TRBV5-1
TGCGCCAGCAGCCAAGTAACAGCCCCAGGAAGCTCCTACAATGAGCAGTTCTTC CASSQVTAPGSSYNEQFF TRBJ2-1 . few TRBV4-1
TGTGCCAGCAGCCGCGAGGGAGAAGGCAATCAGCCCCAGCATTTT CASSREGEGNQPQHF TRBJ1-5 . few TRBV4-2
TGCAGTGCAAGCACTACGGATAGGTCCGACACCGGGGAGCTGTTTTTT CSASTTDRSDTGELFF TRBJ2-2 . many TRBV20-1
TGCAGTGCTAGGGACAGAGGCACTGAAGCTTTCTTT CSARDRGTEAFF TRBJ1-1 . many TRBV20-1
TGTGCCAGCAGCTCGAGACAGAGAATCGACACCGGGGAGCTGTTTTTT CASSSRQRIDTGELFF TRBJ2-2 . many TRBV7-2
TGCGCCAGCAGCCAGACTTTTGCGGGAGCCTACAATGAGCAGTTCTTC CASSQTFAGAYNEQFF TRBJ2-1 TRBD2 . TRBV4-3
TGTGCCAGCAGCCCCAGACAGGGACGGGCTGAAAAACTGTTTTTT CASSPRQGRAEKLFF TRBJ1-4 TRBD1 . TRBV2
TGCGCCAGCAGCTTGTGGGGGGGGAATCAGCCCCAGCATTTT CASSLWGGNQPQHF TRBJ1-5 . few TRBV5-1
TGTGCCAGCAGCTTAGCCCGACAGACTTACGAGCAGTACTTC CASSLARQTYEQYF TRBJ2-7 . many TRBV11-1
TGTGCCAGCAGTTTAGGGGGGGTCCATAGCAATCAGCCCCAGCATTTT CASSLGGVHSNQPQHF TRBJ1-5 . many TRBV12-3/TRBV12-4
TGTGCCAGCTCACCACCGTCCGTGAATGAAGCTTTCTTT CASSPPSVNEAFF TRBJ1-1 . many TRBV18
TGCAGCGTTGAAGAGCGAGCAGATACGCAGTATTTT CSVEERADTQYF TRBJ2-3 . many TRBV29-1
TGTGCCACCAGTGATTCGGCAGGGGGCGACTACAATGAGCAGTTCTTC CATSDSAGGDYNEQFF TRBJ2-1 TRBD1 many TRBV24-1
TGTGCCAGCAGCTTAAGGGACAGACACAATGAGCAGTTCTTC CASSLRDRHNEQFF TRBJ2-1 TRBD1 many TRBV7-2
TGTGCCAGCAGTTACGGGGGGCAGAGGAGCAATCAGCCCCAGCATTTT CASSYGGQRSNQPQHF TRBJ1-5 . many TRBV6-5
TGCAGCGTTGCAGGCAACAATGAGCAGTTCTTC CSVAGNNEQFF TRBJ2-1 . many TRBV29-1
TGCAGCGCCGGACGGGAGAACACTGAAGCTTTCTTT CSAGRENTEAFF TRBJ1-1 . many TRBV29-1
TGCGCCAGCAGACGGGCTAGCGACTACGAGCAGTACTTC CASRRASDYEQYF TRBJ2-7 . many TRBV5-1
TGCGCCAGCAGCCAAGTATTCGGGCTAGCGGGGGGCGAATACAATGAGCAGTTCTTC CASSQVFGLAGGEYNEQFF TRBJ2-1 TRBD2 few TRBV4-1
TGTGCCAGCAGCGCCATACTAGCTCCAGAGACCCAGTACTTC CASSAILAPETQYF TRBJ2-5 . many TRBV28
TGTGCCAGCATCTCACGGAATGAGCAGTTCTTC CASISRNEQFF TRBJ2-1 . many TRBV5-8
TGCAGCGGCGGACAGGGGTTGAGTGAGCAGTTCTTC CSGGQGLSEQFF TRBJ2-1 TRBD1 many TRBV29-1
TGTGCCAGCAGTTCTGCAGACCCAGCTAACTATGGCTACACCTTC CASSSADPANYGYTF TRBJ1-2 . few TRBV2
TGTGCCAGCAGCGCCGTGGGTCTAGCTCCCTACGAGCAGTACTTC CASSAVGLAPYEQYF TRBJ2-7 . many TRBV7-8
TGCAGCGTTGGGCAGGGAGAATTTGAGACCCAGTACTTC CSVGQGEFETQYF TRBJ2-5 . many TRBV29-1
TGTGCCAGCAAATTTAGAGACAGGGACGACTCACCCCTCCACTTT CASKFRDRDDSPLHF TRBJ1-6 TRBD1 few TRBV27
TGTGCCACCCGACGGGAAGGGACCACAGATACGCAGTATTTT CATRREGTTDTQYF TRBJ2-3 . . TRBV6-1
TGTGCCAGCAGCTTAGCAGGCCCGGGACAGGGGGCGAACGAGCAGTACTTC CASSLAGPGQGANEQYF TRBJ2-7 TRBD1 . TRBV7-2
TGCGCCAGCAGTGAGTCTAAAGCGGGGGAAGAGACCCAGTACTTC CASSESKAGEETQYF TRBJ2-5 TRBD2 . TRBV10-1
TGTGCCAGCAGCTTAAGTCGTCAGACCACGGTGTACGAGCAGTACTTC CASSLSRQTTVYEQYF TRBJ2-7 . many TRBV7-9
TGTGCCAGCAGCTTAGGGACAGGGAGGAACACTGAAGCTTTCTTT CASSLGTGRNTEAFF TRBJ1-1 TRBD1 . TRBV11-1
TGTGCCAGCAATAGGGGGGGCGCGGACTACAATGAGCAGTTCTTC CASNRGGADYNEQFF TRBJ2-1 . many TRBV9
TGTGCCAGCAGCTTATCTAGGCTCCAAGAGACCCAGTACTTC CASSLSRLQETQYF TRBJ2-5 . medium-sized TRBV7-2
TGCGCCAGCAGTTCCCCTAGCGGTGAGCAGTTCTTC CASSSPSGEQFF TRBJ2-1 TRBD2 many TRBV10-1
TGTGCCAGCAGCATGCGACAGGGAAACAATGAGCAGTTCTTC CASSMRQGNNEQFF TRBJ2-1 TRBD1 many TRBV7-8
TGCAGTGTTACACGGGCTTTGGGGCACACAGATACGCAGTATTTT CSVTRALGHTDTQYF TRBJ2-3 . many TRBV20-1
TGTGCCAGCAGCTTACGATCGTCTGGGGCCAACGTCCTGACTTTC CASSLRSSGANVLTF TRBJ2-6 . many TRBV7-6
TGTGCTAGCAGCTTAGGGTCGAAGCGAAATCAGCCCCAGCATTTT CASSLGSKRNQPQHF TRBJ1-5 . . TRBV7-7